This record covers a single T cell receptor (beta chain). The specificity of this receptor is unknown. Per-base qualities were not stored, and no clone one base away is much larger. The entry originates in a study of identifying expanded T cells in peripheral blood (dated by TCRdb to the late 2010s). Broadly, across the study: Four technical replicates, made by sequencing separate aliquots from the same pool of genomic DNA, were compared pairwise.

No immune events such as infections were documented for the healthy donors during the collection period. Time-dependent variance in a beta-binomial model of T-cell clone differential abundance was calibrated using healthy-donor blood repertoires as a training cohort. The training cohort comprised roughly ten healthy donors, 3 female and 7 male. An age range of roughly 25 to 70 years, with an average of about 45 years, was recorded for the donors. Whole blood, obtained from a commercial supplier, was collected from each healthy donor at three time points spaced roughly 2 weeks apart. For immunosequencing, genomic DNA was extracted from whole blood that had not been sorted. The immunoSEQ Assay, which uses bias-controlled multiplex PCR amplification of genomic DNA, was used to profile TCRbeta CDR3 regions. The original pipeline was this. The absolute abundance of each unique TCRbeta CDR3 region was quantified after sequences were collapsed and filtered. Differential abundance was tested with a binomial (Fisher-equivalent) model and with a beta-binomial model adding time-dependent variance fitted from healthy donors. Clones with fewer than 5 combined templates were removed, and differential abundance was called for clones with a Benjamini-Hochberg FDR below 0.01. Using the form v = (b*log(k)+a)^2, the beta-binomial variance was modeled as a function of the total template count across the two samples. TCRdb's version of the immuneACCESS table is confined to in-frame rearrangements and falls short of the full clone set. An unresolved V gene accounts for under half of the shortfall where checked; the remainder is of unknown origin. V, J and clone size derive from that table, while D and trimming were established from the DNA sequence. The sample table records roughly 81,000 clones; 84% of these occur just once. The top ten clones comprise about 18% of the sample.

Summary of the overall study and its limitations: The binomial model flagged around 1.2 differentially abundant clones between technical replicates, compared with around 15 over around two weeks and 19 over roughly 4 weeks. The authors expected that biological variance in healthy repertoires might rise further over much longer intervals, such as months to years. Across all healthy-donor time intervals, the beta-binomial model significantly cut both the number of clones called differentially abundant and the false-positive rate. Across all healthy donors, variance in clone template counts between approximately two-week samples was found to increase significantly with total template count.

The CDR3, from cysteine to phenylalanine, totals 14 residues. Solely the CDR3 DNA is kept, with 42 bases framed from the first base. Sequences MNHEY (CDR1) and SVGAGI (CDR2) are obtained from the germline V gene. Germline trimming amounts to 8 bases on V and 2 bases on J, with 9 as the count of junction bases outside the gene matches. Sequencing used blood. Recombination joined TRBV6-5 with TRBJ2-7; 7 bases in the junction line up with TRBD1. The sequence derives from a person aged 18 to 75 in good health. The sequenced DNA: TGTGCCAGCTCCCTAACCGGGACAGCCTACGAGCAGTACTTC. Its product reads: CASSLTGTAYEQYF.